This is a list of T cell receptor beta chains from one sample in a study of cytomegalovirus exposure and HLA in healthy donors. Generated by immunoSEQ multiplex PCR, the TCRdb table keeps only in-frame clones and is missing some. The profile covers about 200,000 clones, with more than 75% appearing a single time and approximately 2.5% taken by the ten largest. The sequenced sample consisted of PBMCs. All receptors come from a woman between 35 and 50 years old in good health and CMV-seronegative. CDR3s include the opening cysteine and the closing phenylalanine or tryptophan. A D gene is named only where the DNA matches it firmly. Expanded clones get a size class; other rows say once, few or many, or leave the size out.

TRBD2,.,TRBJ2-5,TRBV28,CASSFGLAGGATQYF,TGTGCCAGCAGTTTCGGCCTAGCGGGAGGGGCAACCCAGTACTTC
TRBD2,.,TRBJ2-7,TRBV27,CASSAYLGTSGREQYF,TGTGCCAGCAGTGCATACCTCGGGACTAGCGGAAGGGAGCAGTACTTC
TRBD1,few,TRBJ2-5,TRBV7-3,CASSLGQGGFETQYF,TGTGCCAGCAGCTTGGGACAGGGAGGGTTCGAGACCCAGTACTTC
.,.,TRBJ1-2,TRBV5-1,CASSLEGGGYGYTF,TGCGCCAGCAGCTTGGAGGGCGGGGGCTATGGCTACACCTTC
TRBD2,.,TRBJ2-7,TRBV29-1,CSVVPSGSSYEQYF,TGCAGCGTTGTACCTAGCGGGAGCTCCTACGAGCAGTACTTC
TRBD1,.,TRBJ1-2,TRBV2,CATIAPGQEDGGYTF,TGTGCCACGATCGCGCCGGGACAGGAGGACGGCGGCTACACCTTC
TRBD1,.,TRBJ1-5,TRBV19,CASQGATYPDQPQHF,TGTGCCAGTCAGGGGGCTACTTATCCTGATCAGCCCCAGCATTTT
TRBD1,.,TRBJ1-4,TRBV18,CASSFTTGPNEKLFF,TGTGCCAGCTCATTTACGACAGGGCCCAATGAAAAACTGTTTTTT
TRBD1,.,TRBJ2-2,TRBV2,CASSEVVGRGLTGELFF,TGTGCCAGCAGTGAGGTAGTAGGCAGGGGGCTCACCGGGGAGCTGTTTTTT
TRBD2,.,TRBJ2-1,TRBV2,CASSDPTSPVAGDTYNEQFF,TGTGCCAGCAGTGACCCTACTTCCCCAGTCGCGGGAGACACCTACAATGAGCAGTTCTTC
.,.,TRBJ1-2,TRBV5-6,CASSLVSQYYGYTF,TGTGCCAGCAGCTTGGTTTCACAGTACTATGGCTACACCTTC
.,.,TRBJ1-1,TRBV5-6,CASSRLFYGGEAFF,TGTGCCAGCAGCCGACTGTTTTATGGAGGTGAAGCTTTCTTT
.,few,TRBJ1-5,TRBV27,CASSLDNAGQPQHF,TGTGCCAGCAGTTTAGATAACGCCGGTCAGCCCCAGCATTTT
TRBD1,few,TRBJ2-3,TRBV6-5,CASNRNRGGTDTQYF,TGTGCCAGCAACCGTAACAGGGGAGGCACAGATACGCAGTATTTT
.,.,TRBJ1-1,TRBV29-1,CSVQIFWGVNTEAFF,TGCAGCGTCCAAATCTTCTGGGGCGTGAACACTGAAGCTTTCTTT
TRBD1,.,TRBJ2-7,TRBV6-6,CASSYSDDRAYYEQYF,TGTGCCAGCAGTTACTCCGACGACAGGGCGTACTACGAGCAGTACTTC
.,once,TRBJ1-2,TRBV29-1,CSVGEGRDYTF,TGCAGCGTTGGGGAGGGACGGGATTACACCTTC
.,.,TRBJ2-3,TRBV27,CASSFDGGGSADTQYF,TGTGCCAGCAGTTTTGATGGTGGCGGATCTGCAGATACGCAGTATTTT
.,.,TRBJ2-2,TRBV18,CASSPGIATGELFF,TGTGCCAGCTCGCCCGGGATAGCCACCGGGGAGCTGTTTTTT
.,.,TRBJ1-1,TRBV27,CASSSRGEAFF,TGTGCCAGCAGTTCCAGGGGTGAAGCTTTCTTT
TRBD1,.,TRBJ2-7,TRBV28,CASSLALGQGTEQYF,TGTGCCAGCAGTTTGGCTTTGGGACAGGGGACCGAGCAGTACTTC
.,.,TRBJ1-2,TRBV5-1,CASSFPGREGGYTF,TGCGCCAGCAGCTTCCCGGGCAGGGAGGGCGGCTACACCTTC
.,.,TRBJ2-2,TRBV9,CASSAHRVRELFF,TGTGCCAGCAGCGCCCACAGGGTTAGGGAGCTGTTTTTT
TRBD1,few,TRBJ1-5,TRBV27,CASSSSRQGWHF,TGTGCCAGCAGTTCCAGCCGACAGGGGTGGCATTTT
.,.,TRBJ2-3,TRBV6-4,CASSDSEGPDTQYF,TGTGCCAGCAGTGACTCGGAGGGCCCAGATACGCAGTATTTT
TRBD1,once,TRBJ2-7,TRBV18,CASSYYRGLSYEQYF,TGTGCCAGCTCTTACTACAGGGGATTGTCCTACGAGCAGTACTTC
TRBD2,.,TRBJ2-7,TRBV5-6,CASSPSGRGIEQCF,TGTGCCAGCAGTCCTAGCGGGAGAGGAATCGAGCAGTGCTTC
TRBD2,.,TRBJ2-1,TRBV4-2,CASSQDALAGGREGEQFF,TGTGCCAGCAGCCAAGATGCGCTAGCGGGAGGAAGAGAGGGTGAGCAGTTCTTC
TRBD1,.,TRBJ2-3,TRBV30,CAWTTGGASNTQYF,TGTGCCTGGACCACAGGGGGCGCATCAAATACGCAGTATTTT
TRBD2,few,TRBJ2-1,TRBV7-9,CASSLTAGINEQFF,TGTGCCAGCAGCTTAACAGCGGGAATTAATGAGCAGTTCTTC
TRBD2,few,TRBJ2-2,TRBV9,CASSPPGLAGGTGELFF,TGTGCCAGCAGCCCCCCGGGACTAGCGGGAGGGACCGGGGAGCTGTTTTTT
TRBD1,.,TRBJ1-4,TRBV30,CACGDSSNEKLFF,TGTGCCTGTGGGGACAGTTCTAATGAAAAACTGTTTTTT
.,.,TRBJ2-7,TRBV29-1,CSVEGRGRSSYEQYF,TGCAGCGTTGAAGGGAGGGGACGTAGCTCCTACGAGCAGTACTTC
TRBD2,.,TRBJ2-7,TRBV29-1,CSVEGSSGPYEQYF,TGCAGCGTTGAAGGGTCTAGCGGCCCCTACGAGCAGTACTTC
.,.,TRBJ1-5,TRBV2,CASSTGLNQPQHF,TGTGCCAGCAGTACGGGGTTAAATCAGCCCCAGCATTTT